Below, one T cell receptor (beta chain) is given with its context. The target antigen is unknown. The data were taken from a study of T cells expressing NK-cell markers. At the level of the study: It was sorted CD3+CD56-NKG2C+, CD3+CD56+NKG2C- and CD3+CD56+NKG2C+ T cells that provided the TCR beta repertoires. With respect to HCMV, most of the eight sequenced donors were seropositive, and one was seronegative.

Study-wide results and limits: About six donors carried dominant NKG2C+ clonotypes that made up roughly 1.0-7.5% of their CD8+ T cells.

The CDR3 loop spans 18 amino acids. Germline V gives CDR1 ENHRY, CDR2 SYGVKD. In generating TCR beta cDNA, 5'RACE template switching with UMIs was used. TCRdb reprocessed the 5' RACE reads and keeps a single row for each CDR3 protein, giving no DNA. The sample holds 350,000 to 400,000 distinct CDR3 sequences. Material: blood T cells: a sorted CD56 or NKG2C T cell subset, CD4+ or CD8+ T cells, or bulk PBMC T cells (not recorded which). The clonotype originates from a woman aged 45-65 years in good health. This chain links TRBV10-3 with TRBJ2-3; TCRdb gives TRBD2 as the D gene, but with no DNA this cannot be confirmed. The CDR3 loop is CAIRRGLAGVDSTDTQYF.